The 22 T cell receptor beta chains presented below share a single source sample, sequenced in a study of blood T cells in healthy people across ages. Alongside a J-beta primer mix, a sample-barcoded 5' primer served in a second PCR lasting roughly 6 to 11 cycles. TCRdb used MiXCR to reprocess the 5' RACE reads, holding one entry per CDR3 protein. The sample records roughly 1,500,000 distinct CDR3 sequences, approximately 32% being singletons. What was sequenced was blood. Every receptor here comes from a woman in her twenties or thirties in good health.

This clonotype showed up just a few times. The V gene is TRBV20-1, the J gene TRBJ2-7, with 9 bases matching TRBD2. After removal of 4 bases from V and 3 bases from J, the junction contained 19 bases not matched to a gene. The germline V gene has CDR1 DFQATT and CDR2 SNEGSKA (reference sequence). This CDR3 is built from 18 residues. In DNA form, the CDR3 reads TGCAGTGCTAAACCTCATCTCAATGGGGCTAGCGGGATCTACGAGCAGTACTTC. Translating it yields CSAKPHLNGASGIYEQYF.

In this sample, this clonotype turned up many times. The rearrangement joins TRBV5-1 to TRBJ2-6; D is possibly TRBD2 (5 bases). This CDR3 comprises 16 residues. Germline loops: CDR1 SGHRS, CDR2 YFSETQ. V lost 0 bases, J lost 2 bases, and 9 bases lay in between. CDR3 DNA: TGCGCCAGCAGCTTGGCCGGGGTGGCTGGGGCCAACGTCCTGACTTTC. As protein: CASSLAGVAGANVLTF.

Worth noting for this clonotype: Germline is not matched at one junction end, which may reflect a read error. The genes are TRBV27 and TRBJ1-5; D ambiguous. The CDR3 has 13 residues. The germline V gene encodes CDR1 MNHEY and CDR2 SMNVEV (reference sequence). CDR3 region: CAGSLSPYQPQHF. In nucleotides, the CDR3 is TGTGCCGGCAGTTTATCGCCCTATCAGCCCCAGCATTTT.

In this sample, this clonotype turned up many times. The chain couples TRBV5-1 to TRBJ2-7; perhaps TRBD1 as D (6 bases). The V and J ends lost 2 bases and 6 bases respectively, with 15 bases between them. From germline, CDR1 is SGHRS and CDR2 YFSETQ. The CDR3 is made up of 14 amino acids. CDR3 loop: CASSLSDDRPEQYF. CDR3 nucleotide sequence: TGCGCCAGCAGCTTATCCGATGACAGGCCCGAGCAGTACTTC.

J is TRBJ1-1 and V is TRBV28; no definite D call. The V end lost 3 bases, the J end lost 5 bases, and 19 bases lay between the germline ends. The length of the CDR3 is 16 residues. CDR1 and CDR2 from the germline V gene are MDHEN and SYDVKM. The DNA for the CDR3 is TGTGCCAGCAGTTTCCCAACAGAGGCTCTGGGGACTGAAGCTTTCTTT. It translates to CASSFPTEALGTEAFF.

In its sample, this clonotype was seen a few times. This chain connects TRBV3-1 to TRBJ1-6, with unresolved D. CDR1 is LGHDT, CDR2 YNNKEL, per germline (reference sequence). The V and J ends lost 0 bases and 7 bases respectively, with 7 bases between them. CDR3 size: 14 residues. The CDR3 here is CASSQESRNSPLHF. CDR3 DNA: TGTGCCAGCAGCCAAGAGAGCAGAAATTCACCCCTCCACTTT. Variable domain in full (rest from reference TRBV3-1 and TRBJ1-6): DTAVSQTPKYLVTQMGNDKSIKCEQNLGHDTMYWYKQDSKKFLKIMFSYNNKELIINETVPNRFSPKSPDKAHLNLHINSLELGDSAVYFCASSQESRNSPLHFGNGTRLTVT.

In this sample, this clonotype turned up many times. V usage is TRBV29-1 and J usage is TRBJ1-5, with 12 bases lining up with TRBD1. The CDR3 sequence is 16 residues long. V was pared by 4 bases and J by 2 bases, with 6 bases of the junction left unmatched. Germline lookup yields CDR1 SQVTM and CDR2 ANQGSEA. In DNA form, the CDR3 reads TGCAGCGTTGGGGGACAGGGGGCGTATGGCAATCAGCCCCAGCATTTT. Amino acid sequence: CSVGGQGAYGNQPQHF.

The chain uses TRBV24-1 and TRBJ2-7; D not resolved. With 5 bases removed from V and 0 bases from J, the gap between germline ends came to 13 bases. The germline V gene encodes CDR1 KGHDR and CDR2 SFDVKD. CDR3 length: 15 amino acids. The CDR3 loop reads CATSGAGSDSYEQYF. The CDR3 nucleotides read TGTGCCACCAGTGGCGCAGGATCAGACTCCTACGAGCAGTACTTC.

The gene calls are TRBV2 and TRBJ2-5, with no clear D. The J call may be faulty, since TRBJ2-7 better matches the DNA end. Germline V gene sequence: CDR1 SNHLY, CDR2 FYNNEI. This CDR3 has 16 amino acids. In DNA, the CDR3 is TGTGCCAGCAGTGAATCGGGTATCGTATGGGACTACGAGCAGTACTTC. Residues: CASSESGIVWDYEQYF.

As concerns this clonotype: The junction and the germline gene differ at one end; a read error may be behind it. The CDR3: CASSSQGAGYSYGHTF. CDR3 DNA: TGTGCCAGCAGCTCACAGGGGGCTGGTTACTCCTATGGCCACACCTTC. This chain uses TRBV5-5 with TRBJ1-2; 9 positions agree with TRBD1. The CDR3 loop spans 16 amino acids. Looked up from germline, CDR1 is SGHKS and CDR2 is YYEKEE (reference sequence).

This clonotype was detected only a few times. The V and J genes are TRBV14 and TRBJ2-7; 9 nucleotides line up with TRBD1. The CDR3 contains 15 residues. Trimming cost V 4 bases and J 5 bases; bases outside gene matches: 9. In germline, CDR1 is SGHDN, CDR2 FVKESK. As DNA, the CDR3 is TGTGCCAGCAGCCCGTTTAGGACAGGGGCTCACGAGCAGTACTTC. Translated, it gives CASSPFRTGAHEQYF.

This clonotype has only a few counts. At one end the junction does not follow the germline gene, possibly because of a read error. The chain links TRBV27 to TRBJ2-3; D tentatively fits TRBD1 or TRBD2 (5 bases each). This CDR3 has 14 amino acids. Germline-derived CDR1 and CDR2 are MNHEY and SMNVEV (reference sequence). The CDR3 bases are TGTGCCACCTCGGATGGGGGTTTCACAGATACGCGGTATTTT. This codes for CATSDGGFTDTRYF.

The table lists this clonotype with a count of one. A clone one base away is much larger, so this may be a read error. The genes are TRBV10-3 and TRBJ2-5; weak D call: TRBD1 (6 bases). Per germline, CDR1 ENHRY and CDR2 SYGVKD. The CDR3 totals 12 residues. The CDR3 bases are TGTGCCACCCAGGGGATTCAAGAGATCCAGTACTTC. Amino acid sequence: CATQGIQEIQYF.

This chain links TRBV7-9 with TRBJ2-1; maybe TRBD2 (6 bases). Trimming cost V 9 bases and J 6 bases, with 24 bases left between them. Per the germline V gene, CDR1 is SEHNR and CDR2 is FQNEAQ (reference sequence). The CDR3 loop spans 16 amino acids. The CDR3 nucleotides are TGTGCCAGTCCTGCCGCCGGGCTAGCGATAGGCAATGAGCAGTTCTTC. Translating gives CASPAAGLAIGNEQFF.

Here the CDR3 reads CASKVRDRPYNEQFF. CDR3 sequence (DNA): TGTGCCAGCAAGGTCCGGGACAGGCCCTACAATGAGCAGTTCTTC. J is TRBJ2-1 and V is TRBV3-1; TRBD1 agrees at 8 bases. Germline V lookup: CDR1 LGHDT, CDR2 YNNKEL (reference sequence). J lost 2 bases, V lost 7 bases, and 7 bases had no gene match. This CDR3 has 15 amino acids.

This clonotype was seen a few times. The CDR3 DNA follows: TGTGCCAGCAGTAAAGGGACTCTAAGGGATAACACCGGGGAGCTGTTTTTT. Translation gives CASSKGTLRDNTGELFF. This sequence joins TRBV6-4 and TRBJ2-2; weak D call: TRBD2 (6 bases). The CDR3 has 17 amino acids. Germline CDR1 is MRHNA and CDR2 is SNTAGT. V was trimmed by 5 bases and J by 2 bases, leaving 18 bases between them.

This clonotype was seen more than once but under ten times. In DNA form, the CDR3 reads TGTGCCAGCTCACCAGGGGGACTAGCTATGGATACGCAGTATTTT. The encoded protein is CASSPGGLAMDTQYF. The chain joins TRBV18 to TRBJ2-3; 9 nucleotides line up with TRBD2. This CDR3 is 15 amino acids long. V dropped 2 bases and J dropped 6; count of bases not matched to a gene: 6. Germline CDR1 and CDR2: KGHSH and LQKENI.

This clonotype was counted a few times. The chain carries TRBV5-1 and TRBJ2-7; D gene ambiguous. This CDR3 comprises 13 residues. Germline lookup yields CDR1 SGHRS and CDR2 YFSETQ. Trimming left V 0 bases short and J 3 bases short, with 7 bases between. Here the CDR3 DNA reads TGCGCCAGCAGCTTGGGCGAGGACTACGAGCAGTACTTC. It yields the protein CASSLGEDYEQYF. Filled out from reference TRBV5-1 and TRBJ2-7, the complete variable domain reads KAGVTQTPRYLIKTRGQQVTLSCSPISGHRSVSWYQQTPGQGLQFLFEYFSETQRNKGNFPGRFSGRQFSNSRSEMNVSTLELGDSALYLCASSLGEDYEQYFGPGTRLTVT.

As concerns this clonotype: Relative to the germline gene, one junction end is altered; a read error may explain this. The rearrangement uses TRBV7-9 and TRBJ2-3; a weak D match, TRBD1 (5 bases). The germline V gene encodes CDR1 SEHNR and CDR2 FQNEAQ (reference sequence). The CDR3 spans 15 residues. CDR3 DNA sequence: TGTGCCGGCAGCTTCTCAGGGCTGAGCACAGATACGCAGTATTTT. It is translated as CAGSFSGLSTDTQYF.

The J gene is TRBJ2-1, the V gene TRBV7-8; 13 nucleotides agree with TRBD2. Looked up from germline, CDR1 is SGHVS and CDR2 is FQNEAQ. The CDR3 has 17 amino acids. The ends lost 5 bases at V and 6 bases at J; junction bases unmatched: 10. The CDR3 sequence is CASSTGLAGDNPNEQFF. The CDR3 region has the DNA TGTGCCAGCAGCACTGGACTAGCGGGAGACAATCCCAATGAGCAGTTCTTC.

A few counts support this clonotype. The chain links TRBV6-1 to TRBJ2-7; D perhaps matches TRBD1 (5 bases). CDR1 is MNHNS and CDR2 is SASEGT in the germline V gene. This CDR3 spans 14 amino acids. Trimming pared 5 bases from V and 1 base from J, leaving 12 bases between. In DNA, the CDR3 is TGTGCCAGCAGTAAACCGACAGCATCCTACGAGCAGTACTTC. Translated: CASSKPTASYEQYF.

The V gene is TRBV29-1, the J gene TRBJ1-2, with D hard to call. Per the germline V gene, CDR1 is SQVTM and CDR2 is ANQGSEA. Between the trimmed V and J ends, which lost 2 bases and 3 bases, there was a span of 22 bases. This CDR3 has 17 residues. The CDR3 is CSVELDRWGSDDYGYTF. DNA of the CDR3: TGCAGCGTTGAACTAGATCGCTGGGGATCTGACGACTATGGCTACACCTTC.